This T cell receptor beta chain stems from a study of T cells in Graves' hyperthyroidism and ophthalmopathy. There are many counts of this clonotype. Amplified TCR beta CDR3 regions came from RNA transcripts. HTBI primers were used for first-round RT-PCR of the TCR CDR3. MiXCR, applied by TCRdb to the multiplex PCR reads, yields one record per CDR3 protein. The table records 200,000 to 250,000 distinct CDR3 sequences, roughly 17% of them present only once. The CDR3 length is 12 residues. Germline V gene data show CDR1 as LGHDT and CDR2 as YNNKEL (reference sequence). V lost 6 bases to trimming and J lost 11 bases; unmatched junction nucleotides: 8.

The chain employs TRBV3-1 and TRBJ1-1; 8 bases are shared with TRBD1. The sequenced sample was blood. The sequence was obtained from a man in his forties or fifties with Graves' hyperthyroidism. This CDR3 is CASRPSTGGAFF. CDR3 DNA: TGTGCCAGCAGACCAAGTACAGGGGGTGCTTTCTTT.